The clone carrying this TCR beta chain was detected only a few times. Its antigen is undetermined. Repertoires were generated with immunoSEQ multiplex PCR, while TCRdb's copy carries only in-frame clones and drops some. The table records about 69,000 clones, 65% to 85% of them present only once. This sample was taken from a study of early stage breast cancer tumors. Study-wide results and caveats: Blood repertoires resembled normal breast more than tumor. Commonly generated sequences made up most enriched TCRB sequences shared between patients. Functional markers like CD4, CD8 and FOXP3 were missed in bulk sequencing.

Trimming removed 0 bases at V and 5 bases at J, with 8 bases between. The CDR3 sequence is 13 residues long. Germline values: CDR1 WNHNN, CDR2 SYGVQD (reference sequence). The chain is built from TRBV10-1 and TRBJ2-7; perhaps TRBD2 as D (5 bases). Sequenced: blood. This receptor was identified in a person aged 35-49 years with breast cancer. The CDR3 region is CASSESEVNEQYF. The CDR3 region has the DNA TGCGCCAGCAGTGAGTCGGAGGTGAACGAGCAGTACTTC.